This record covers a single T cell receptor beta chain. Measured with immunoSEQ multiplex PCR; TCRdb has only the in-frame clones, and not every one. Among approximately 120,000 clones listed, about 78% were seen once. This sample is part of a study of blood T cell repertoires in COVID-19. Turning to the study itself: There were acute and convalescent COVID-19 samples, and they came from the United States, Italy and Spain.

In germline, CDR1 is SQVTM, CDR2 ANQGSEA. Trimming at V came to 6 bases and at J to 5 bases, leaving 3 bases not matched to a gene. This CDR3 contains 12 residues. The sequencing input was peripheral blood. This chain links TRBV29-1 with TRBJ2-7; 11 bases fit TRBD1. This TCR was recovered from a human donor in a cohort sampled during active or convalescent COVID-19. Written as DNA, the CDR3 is TGCAGCGTCCGGACAGGGGGCGACGAGCAGTACTTC. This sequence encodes CSVRTGGDEQYF.